This is a list of T cell receptor beta chains from one sample in a study of blood T cell repertoires in COVID-19. The repertoire was sequenced with immunoSEQ multiplex PCR; TCRdb's copy has only in-frame clones and lacks some. The table lists around 160,000 clones, more than 75% of them singletons. The sequencing input was peripheral blood. These receptors were obtained from a man older than 75 with acute or convalescent COVID-19. CDR3s include the opening cysteine and the closing phenylalanine or tryptophan. A D gene is named only where the DNA matches it firmly. Only some rows state a clone size, as once, few, many or a class for expanded clones.

V gene	D gene	clone size	J gene	CDR3 DNA	CDR3 protein
TRBV7-2	TRBD1	.	TRBJ1-2	TGTGCCAGCAGCTTAGAAGAGGGGGCGAACTATGGCTACACCTTC	CASSLEEGANYGYTF
TRBV30	TRBD1	.	TRBJ1-1	TGTGCCTGGAGCACCAGGGGGTACACTGAAGCTTTCTTT	CAWSTRGYTEAFF
TRBV6-5	TRBD1	.	TRBJ2-2	TGTGCCAGCAGTTACTCGGGACAGCCGGAACCCGGGGAGCTGTTTTTT	CASSYSGQPEPGELFF
TRBV6-4	.	.	TRBJ2-7	TGTGCCAGCAGTGACGAAGCAGGGATAGGCGAGCAGTACTTC	CASSDEAGIGEQYF
TRBV18	TRBD1	few	TRBJ1-6	TGTGCCAGCTCTCCCGGGACAGGGAGTTCACCCCTCCACTTT	CASSPGTGSSPLHF
TRBV18	.	.	TRBJ1-2	TGTGCCAGCTCACCCGGGCGGGGAGACTATGGCTACACCTTC	CASSPGRGDYGYTF
TRBV19	.	.	TRBJ2-3	TGTGCCAGTAGTATTCAGGGAACAATGAGAACAGATACGCAGTATTTT	CASSIQGTMRTDTQYF
TRBV7-2	TRBD1	.	TRBJ2-1	TGTGCCAGCAGACTCGACAGGGGGGAAAATAATGAGCAGTTCTTC	CASRLDRGENNEQFF
TRBV11-2	TRBD1	.	TRBJ2-7	TGTGCCAGCAGCTTACGGGCGGGACAGGGCCTCTACGAGCAGTACTTC	CASSLRAGQGLYEQYF
TRBV3-1/TRBV3-2	.	.	TRBJ2-3	TGTGCCAGCAGCCAAGCGTTTTTGGATACGCAGTATTTT	CASSQAFLDTQYF